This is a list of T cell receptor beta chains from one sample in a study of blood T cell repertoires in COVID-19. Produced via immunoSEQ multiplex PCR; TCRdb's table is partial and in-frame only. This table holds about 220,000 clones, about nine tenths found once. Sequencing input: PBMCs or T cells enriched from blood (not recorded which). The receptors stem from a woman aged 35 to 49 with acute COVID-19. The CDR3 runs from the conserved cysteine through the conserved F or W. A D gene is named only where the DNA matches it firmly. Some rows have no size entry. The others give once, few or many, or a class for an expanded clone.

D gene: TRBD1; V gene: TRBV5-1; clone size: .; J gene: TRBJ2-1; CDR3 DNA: TGCGCCAGCAGCCGGACAGGGGGATCGATATTGGAAATTGAGCAGTTCTTC; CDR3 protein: CASSRTGGSILEIEQFF
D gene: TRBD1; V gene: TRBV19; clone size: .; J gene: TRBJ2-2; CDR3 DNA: TGTGCCAGTAGTATAAATCCGGACAGGCCTGCCGGGGAGCTGTTTTTT; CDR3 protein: CASSINPDRPAGELFF
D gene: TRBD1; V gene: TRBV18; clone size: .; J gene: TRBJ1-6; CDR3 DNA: TGTGCCAGCTCACTTACCGGGACAGGGTTTAGAAATAATTCACCCCTCCACTTT; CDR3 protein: CASSLTGTGFRNNSPLHF
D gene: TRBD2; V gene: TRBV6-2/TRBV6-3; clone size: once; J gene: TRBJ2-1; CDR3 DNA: TGTGCCAGCAGTTCTAGCGGGGGGGCTAAGGCGTACAATGAGCAGTTCTTC; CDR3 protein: CASSSSGGAKAYNEQFF
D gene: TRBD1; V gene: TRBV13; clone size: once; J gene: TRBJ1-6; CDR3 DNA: TGTGCCAGCAGCTGGGGACAAGGGGGCCTTTCCCTCCACTTT; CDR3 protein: CASSWGQGGLSLHF
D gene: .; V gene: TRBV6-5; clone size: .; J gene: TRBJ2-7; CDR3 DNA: TGTGCCAGCACCCCGGACAGATCCTACGAGCAGTACTTC; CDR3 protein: CASTPDRSYEQYF
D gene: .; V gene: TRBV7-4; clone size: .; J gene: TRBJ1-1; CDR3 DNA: TGTGCCAGCAGCTTAGGGGGCGAACTCAACACTGAAGCTTTCTTT; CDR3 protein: CASSLGGELNTEAFF
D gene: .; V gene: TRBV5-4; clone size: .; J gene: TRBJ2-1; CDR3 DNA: TGTGCCAGCAGCTTGCGGCTAGTTGATGAGCAGTTCTTC; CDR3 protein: CASSLRLVDEQFF
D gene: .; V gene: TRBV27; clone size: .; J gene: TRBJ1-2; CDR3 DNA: TGTGCCAGCAGTTTATTTAGTTCGGGCTATGGCTACACCTTC; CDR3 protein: CASSLFSSGYGYTF
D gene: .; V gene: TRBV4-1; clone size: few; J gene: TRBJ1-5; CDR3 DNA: TGCGCCAGCAGCCAAATGTCCCAGGGGCCCTCCAATCAGCCCCAGCATTTT; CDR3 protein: CASSQMSQGPSNQPQHF
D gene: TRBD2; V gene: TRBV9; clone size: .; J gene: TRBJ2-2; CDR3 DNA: TGTGCCAGCAGCGCCAGGGGTCGTAGCGGGGGGGCGAGCACCGGGGAGCTGTTTTTT; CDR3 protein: CASSARGRSGGASTGELFF
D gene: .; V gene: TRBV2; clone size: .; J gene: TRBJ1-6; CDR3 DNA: TGTGCCAGCAGTGAATACAGGGAGGGCTCACCCCTCCACTTT; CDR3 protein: CASSEYREGSPLHF
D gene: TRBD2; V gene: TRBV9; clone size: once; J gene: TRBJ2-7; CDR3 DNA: TGTGCCAGCAGCCCAGGTCGGGGGGGGCCTATCGAGCAGTACTTC; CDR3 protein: CASSPGRGGPIEQYF